This is a list of T cell receptor beta chains from one sample in a study of cytomegalovirus exposure and HLA in healthy donors. Data came from immunoSEQ multiplex PCR; TCRdb stores just in-frame clones and leaves some out. This table holds fewer than 200,000 clones, approximately 80% found once. Sequenced material: PBMCs. These receptor sequences come from a man between 25 and 39 years old in good health and CMV-seronegative. The CDR3 runs from the conserved cysteine through the conserved F or W. A D gene is named only where the DNA matches it firmly. Expanded clones get a size class; other rows say once, few or many, or leave the size out.

TGCAGCGCCGTGACAGGGGACCCCTACGAGCAGTACTTC,CSAVTGDPYEQYF,TRBJ2-7,TRBV29-1,TRBD1,-
TGTGCCATCAGTGAAGGTCGCCCTCAGGGCGACGAGCAGTACTTC,CAISEGRPQGDEQYF,TRBJ2-7,TRBV10-3,-,-
TGTGCCAGCAGCTCGGGACAGGTGGGGCATGGCTACACCTTC,CASSSGQVGHGYTF,TRBJ1-2,TRBV5-4,TRBD1,-
TGTGCCAGCAGCGTTAGCCGGGAGGGCCACTACGAGCAGTACTTC,CASSVSREGHYEQYF,TRBJ2-7,TRBV9,TRBD2,-
TGTGCCAGCTCACCATCTAGCGGGAGGAACTCCTACGAGCAGTACTTC,CASSPSSGRNSYEQYF,TRBJ2-7,TRBV18,TRBD2,-
TGCAGCGTTGAACTCCCTAGCGGTCGCCCCTACGAGCAGTACTTC,CSVELPSGRPYEQYF,TRBJ2-7,TRBV29-1,TRBD2,-
TGTGCCAGCCTTCAGACAGATCAGCCCCAGCATTTT,CASLQTDQPQHF,TRBJ1-5,TRBV28,-,-
TGTGCCAGCTCCCACAGGCGTTATAGCAATCAGCCCCAGCATTTT,CASSHRRYSNQPQHF,TRBJ1-5,TRBV6-5,-,-
TGCAGCGTTGGGGGAGGTAGCGGGGTAAACACCGGGGAGCTGTTTTTT,CSVGGGSGVNTGELFF,TRBJ2-2,TRBV29-1,TRBD2,-
TGTGCCAGCAGTGAAGAAGTCACGGACAGCTCCTACGAGCAGTACTTC,CASSEEVTDSSYEQYF,TRBJ2-7,TRBV25-1,-,-
TGTGCCAGCAGCACTCGGACTAGCGGGATGGTTATGGAGACCCAGTACTTC,CASSTRTSGMVMETQYF,TRBJ2-5,TRBV9,TRBD2,-
TGTGCCAGCAGCTTGGCCGGGGGGGCTCGGGGACCTTTCTTT,CASSLAGGARGPFF,TRBJ1-1,TRBV5-5,-,-
TGTGCCAGCAGCTTAGATCATGGACTAGTCTACAATGAGCAGTTCTTC,CASSLDHGLVYNEQFF,TRBJ2-1,TRBV11-2,TRBD2,-
TGCGCCAGCAGTGACTCGACAGGGATTAATTCACCCCTCCACTTT,CASSDSTGINSPLHF,TRBJ1-6,TRBV10-1,TRBD1,-
TGTGCCAGCAGCCCTCTAGCTAGCGGGGTAGGAAATGAGCAGTTCTTC,CASSPLASGVGNEQFF,TRBJ2-1,TRBV11-2,TRBD2,-
TGTGCCAGCAGCATACAGGGGCCCAGGGCTACGCAGTATTTT,CASSIQGPRATQYF,TRBJ2-3,TRBV11-3,TRBD1,-
TGTGCCTGGAACCCGACCAGGGGTACGCAGTATTTT,CAWNPTRGTQYF,TRBJ2-3,TRBV30,-,-
TGTGCCAGCAGCCTGCAGGGGACGAGGAAGACTAGCACAGATACGCAGTATTTT,CASSLQGTRKTSTDTQYF,TRBJ2-3,TRBV27,-,-
TGCGCCAGCAGCGCCCGGACAGGGGTTAACTCTGGGGCCAACGTCCTGACTTTC,CASSARTGVNSGANVLTF,TRBJ2-6,TRBV5-1,TRBD1,-
TGTGCCAGCTCAGCTCTACAGGGGACGAACACCAGGGAGCTGTTTTTT,CASSALQGTNTRELFF,TRBJ2-2,TRBV18,TRBD1,-
TGTGCCAGCAGTTTTTTCCCGGACAGGGGAAATTCACCCCTCCACTTT,CASSFFPDRGNSPLHF,TRBJ1-6,TRBV27,TRBD1,-
TGTGCCAGCAGCTTAGACGCGTGGACAGGGCTGGGAAAACTGTTTTTT,CASSLDAWTGLGKLFF,TRBJ1-4,TRBV7-9,TRBD1,-
TGTGCCAGTAGTATGACGAGGGATGGAAATCAGCCCCAGCATTTT,CASSMTRDGNQPQHF,TRBJ1-5,TRBV19,-,-
TGTGCCAGCAGCCCACAGTCTAAGGTAACTGGCTACACCTTC,CASSPQSKVTGYTF,TRBJ1-2,TRBV4-2,-,-
TGTGCCAGCAGCTTCGGTGACAGCTACGAAAAACTGTTTTTT,CASSFGDSYEKLFF,TRBJ1-4,TRBV7-2,-,-
TGTGCCAGCAGCCTTGGGGGAGGGCCGGAGTACGAGCAGTACTTC,CASSLGGGPEYEQYF,TRBJ2-7,TRBV11-3,TRBD2,-
TGTGCCAGCAGTAGGGGACAGGCGATTTACGAGCAGTACTTC,CASSRGQAIYEQYF,TRBJ2-7,TRBV27,TRBD1,-
TGTGCCAGCAGTGTTTTTGGGGGGGCGATGGACGAGCAGTACTTC,CASSVFGGAMDEQYF,TRBJ2-7,TRBV6-6,-,few